The TCR beta chain described here comes from a study of blood T cell repertoires in COVID-19. The assay was immunoSEQ multiplex PCR, and TCRdb's table has in-frame clones only and misses some. In the table there are around 92,000 clones, under 85% of which are singletons. CDR1 is LNHDA, CDR2 SQIVND, per germline (reference sequence). The CDR3 has 14 residues. V was cut by 3 bases and J by 2 bases, with 8 bases left in between. The chain uses TRBV19 and TRBJ2-1, with D tentatively TRBD2 (6 bases). Specimen: peripheral blood. The clonotype comes from an elderly woman with acute or convalescent COVID-19. The CDR3 region has the DNA TGTGCCAGTAGTATGGGACTTGCCTACAATGAGCAGTTCTTC. Translated: CASSMGLAYNEQFF.